This TCR beta chain originates from a study of sequential checkpoint blockade in melanoma. The sample's treatment: randomized to nivolumab then ipilimumab (arm A) or the reverse (arm B). Repertoires were generated with immunoSEQ multiplex PCR, while TCRdb's copy carries only in-frame clones and drops some. The table includes thousands of clones, roughly 60% detected once. This CDR3 comprises 15 residues. Germline CDR1 and CDR2: SGDLS and YYNGEE. V was shortened by 1 base and J by 4 bases, with 11 bases between the two germline ends. The sequencing used CD8+ T cells sorted from blood (inferred from file names), collected from a patient given nivolumab and ipilimumab in sequence. The source of this sequence is a human patient with melanoma. Some clones in this sample may be carry-over from other donors' samples. The V gene is TRBV9, the J gene TRBJ2-2; the D gene is possibly TRBD1 (6 bases). The CDR3 DNA follows: TGTGCCAGCAGCGTAACGGTAGGGGGCACCGGGGAGCTGTTTTTT. This translates into CASSVTVGGTGELFF.